A single T cell receptor beta chain is shown here with its context. The data were obtained in a study of shared clonotypes between healthy human individuals. Trimming left V 7 bases short and J 3 bases short, with 16 bases between. This CDR3 is built from 14 residues. Germline V CDR1 and CDR2: SNHLY, FYNNEI. Libraries were prepared by immunoSEQ multiplex PCR; TCRdb keeps only in-frame clonotypes and omits some of them. The repertoire holds some 2,500,000 clones, with 93% as singletons. The receptor was derived from a man between 18 and 29 years old in good health. Some clones in this sample may be carry-over from other donors' samples. This chain connects TRBV2 to TRBJ2-7; no reliable D call. The sequenced sample was naive CD4+ T cells from PBMCs. Subset noted: CD45RA+ positively selected. CDR3 DNA: TGTGCCAGCAATCGGGCCCCCGGTTTCTACGAGCAGTACTTC. It encodes CASNRAPGFYEQYF.